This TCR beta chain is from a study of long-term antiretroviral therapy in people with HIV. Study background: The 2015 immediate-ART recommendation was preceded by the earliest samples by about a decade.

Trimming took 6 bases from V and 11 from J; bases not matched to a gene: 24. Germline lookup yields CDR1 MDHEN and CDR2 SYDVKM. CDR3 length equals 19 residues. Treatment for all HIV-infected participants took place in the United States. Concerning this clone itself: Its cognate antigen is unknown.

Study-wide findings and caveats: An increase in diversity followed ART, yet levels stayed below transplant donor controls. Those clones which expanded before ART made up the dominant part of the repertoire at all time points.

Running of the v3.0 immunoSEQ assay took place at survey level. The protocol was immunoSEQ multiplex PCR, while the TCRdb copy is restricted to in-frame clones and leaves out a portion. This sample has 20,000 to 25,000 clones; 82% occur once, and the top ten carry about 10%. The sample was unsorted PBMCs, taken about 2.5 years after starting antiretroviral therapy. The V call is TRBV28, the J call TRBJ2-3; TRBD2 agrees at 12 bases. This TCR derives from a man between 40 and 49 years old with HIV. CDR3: CASSLRCCWTSGAFAQQYF. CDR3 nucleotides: TGTGCCAGCAGCTTACGGTGCTGTTGGACTAGCGGGGCGTTTGCCCAGCAGTATTTT.